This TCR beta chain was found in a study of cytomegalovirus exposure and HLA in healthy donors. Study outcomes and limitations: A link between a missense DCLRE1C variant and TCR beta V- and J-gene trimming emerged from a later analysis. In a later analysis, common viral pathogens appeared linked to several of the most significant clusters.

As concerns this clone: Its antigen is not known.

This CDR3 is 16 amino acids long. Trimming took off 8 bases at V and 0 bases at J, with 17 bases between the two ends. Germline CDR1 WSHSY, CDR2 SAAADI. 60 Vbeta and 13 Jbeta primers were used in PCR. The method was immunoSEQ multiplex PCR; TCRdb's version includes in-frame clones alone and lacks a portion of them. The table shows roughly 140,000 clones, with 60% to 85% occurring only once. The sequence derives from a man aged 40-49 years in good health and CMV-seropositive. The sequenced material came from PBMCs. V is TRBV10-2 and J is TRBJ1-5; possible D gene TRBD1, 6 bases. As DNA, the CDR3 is TGCGCCAGCGGCCATTGGGACATCGATAGCAATCAGCCCCAGCATTTT. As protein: CASGHWDIDSNQPQHF.